This T cell receptor (beta chain) was captured in a study of patients and donors after allogeneic stem cell transplantation. Germline V gene data show CDR1 as DFQATT and CDR2 as SNEGSKA (reference sequence). V was cut by 6 bases and J by 4 bases, with 16 bases left in between. The CDR3 runs to 13 residues. TCRdb re-called the RT-PCR reads through MiXCR, storing one row per CDR3 protein. The sample yields about a million distinct CDR3 sequences, approximately 19% seen once. Material for sequencing was blood, either unsorted or a sorted T cell fraction (not recorded which). The clonotype originates from a human donor who was either an allogeneic HSCT recipient or a stem cell or donor lymphocyte infusion donor (not recorded which). It is not recorded whose cells these are; they may come from a transplant donor. The chain combines TRBV20-1 with TRBJ2-7; D is possibly TRBD2 (6 bases). This CDR3 reads CSAPGLSSYEQYF. The CDR3 DNA reads as TGCAGTGCGCCGGGACTCTCCTCGTACGAGCAGTACTTC.